The TCR beta chain described here comes from a study of technical replicates of blood from a handful of donors. The CDR3 extends over 13 amino acids. From germline, CDR1 is SGHVS and CDR2 FNYEAQ. The V end lost 5 bases, the J end lost 6 bases, and 12 bases lay between the germline ends. The assay was immunoSEQ multiplex PCR, and TCRdb's table has in-frame clones only and misses some. The data hold about 56,000 clones, with roughly 96% observed a single time. The source material was PBMCs. The receptor's source is a human donor in good health. Some clones in this sample may be carry-over from other donors' samples. The chain couples TRBV7-6 to TRBJ2-3, with D possibly TRBD2 on 5 matching bases. Written as DNA, the CDR3 is TGTGCCAGCAGCGACGGGGTCCGGGATACGCAGTATTTT. Amino acid sequence: CASSDGVRDTQYF.